These T cell receptor beta chains were read from a single sample in a study of molecular identifiers for immune sequencing clone quantification. TCRdb independently ran MiXCR on the PCR reads; one entry per CDR3 protein. Among approximately 670,000 distinct CDR3 sequences listed, approximately 20% were seen once. The specimen sequenced was naive CD8+ T cells from blood, with Jurkat cell RNA spiked in. The source is a human donor in good health. Some libraries in this study had Jurkat cell RNA spiked in. Each CDR3 is given with its conserved first and last residue. D genes are given only for firm matches. A row's size may be missing; if present it is once, few, many or a size class.

>TRBV7-9|TRBJ2-5|.|.
TGTACCAGCAGCTTAGCGGTCCAAGAGACCCAGTACTTC
CTSSLAVQETQYF
>TRBV10-3|TRBJ2-7|TRBD1|.
TGTGCCATCAGTGCGACAGGGTCCTACGAGCAGTACTTC
CAISATGSYEQYF
>TRBV14|TRBJ2-7|.|many
TGTGCCAGCAGCCCGATCCGGGGGAGCTCCTACGAGCAGTACTTC
CASSPIRGSSYEQYF
>TRBV19|TRBJ2-3|.|many
TGTGCCAGTAGCCCGTGGGGGCGTGACCGCACAGATACGCAGTATTTT
CASSPWGRDRTDTQYF
>TRBV6-2/TRBV6-3|TRBJ2-7|.|.
TGTGCCAGCAGCTTACCGCGTCCGGGGGGCACAGGGGCCTACGAGCAGTACTTC
CASSLPRPGGTGAYEQYF
>TRBV5-1|TRBJ1-1|.|many
TGCGCCAGCACAGGGCCGAACACTGAAGCTTTCTTT
CASTGPNTEAFF
>TRBV12-3/TRBV12-4|TRBJ2-7|TRBD1|.
TGTGCCAGCAGCGACAGGGGGTCCATCTACGAGCAGTACTTC
CASSDRGSIYEQYF
>TRBV24-1|TRBJ2-3|TRBD1|.
TGTGCCACCAGTGATTCCCGGGACAGGGGGACAGATACGCAGTATTTT
CATSDSRDRGTDTQYF
>TRBV7-9|TRBJ2-5|.|many
TGTGCCAGCAGCCGCGACAGGGAGGATCAGTACCAAGAGACCCAGTACTTC
CASSRDREDQYQETQYF
>TRBV4-3|TRBJ1-5|TRBD1|many
TGCGCCAGCAGCCAAGATTACAGGGGCTCGGGCAATCAGCCCCAGCATTTT
CASSQDYRGSGNQPQHF
>TRBV5-4|TRBJ2-7|.|.
TGTGCCAGCAGCTACGACCCAAGCGGAACCTACGAGCAGTACTTC
CASSYDPSGTYEQYF
>TRBV27|TRBJ1-4|TRBD1|many
TGTGCCAGCAGTTGGACAGGGGGGAATGAAAAACTGTTTTTT
CASSWTGGNEKLFF
>TRBV9|TRBJ1-3|.|.
TGTGCCAGCAGCGTAGGCGCCGGCGGCCCCATATATTTT
CASSVGAGGPIYF
>TRBV5-6|TRBJ1-1|TRBD1|.
TGTGCCAGCAGCTCGACGGGACAGGGTTATACTGAAGCTTTCTTT
CASSSTGQGYTEAFF
>TRBV20-1|TRBJ2-7|.|many
TGCAGTGCTAGGTCCGACGCAGCCAACGAGCAGTACTTC
CSARSDAANEQYF
>TRBV5-4|TRBJ2-1|TRBD2|few
TGTGCCAGCAGCCCGAGGCTAGCGGGGGGGCACGATGAGCAGTTCTTC
CASSPRLAGGHDEQFF
>TRBV12-3/TRBV12-4|TRBJ2-2|TRBD2|.
TGTGCCAGCAGCTCTCAGCCCACTAGCGAGGGCACCGGGAAGCTGTTTTTT
CASSSQPTSEGTGKLFF
>TRBV9|TRBJ2-3|.|many
TGTGCCAGCAGCGTAAAGGGAGTTTGGGATACGCAGTATTTT
CASSVKGVWDTQYF
>TRBV5-6|TRBJ2-5|.|.
TGTGCCTGCAGCTTAACAGGGTTGGAGACCCAGTACTTC
CACSLTGLETQYF
>TRBV4-1|TRBJ2-2|.|many
TGCGCCAGCAGCCAAGAAAAGGATGGCGGGGAGCTGTTTTTT
CASSQEKDGGELFF
>TRBV6-2/TRBV6-3|TRBJ2-3|TRBD1|.
TGTGCCAGCGGGACAGGGACAGGGGGCACAGATACGCAGTATTTT
CASGTGTGGTDTQYF
>TRBV6-4|TRBJ2-1|.|few
TGTGCCAGCAGTGATAGGGCCTCCTCCTACAATGAGCAGTTCTTC
CASSDRASSYNEQFF